The 10 T cell receptor beta chains below all came from one sample that was sequenced in a study of blood T cell repertoires in COVID-19 (dated by TCRdb to 2020 to 2021). Preparation of the library involved the immunoSEQ multiplex PCR assay. What TCRdb holds here is the immuneACCESS table cut down to in-frame rearrangements. Part of the clones is not present; checked against another copy, under half of the missing clones reflect an unresolved V gene, and the others are unexplained. This sample gives about 300,000 clones in total; around 82% of them show up just once. Roughly 1.2% of the sample goes to the ten largest clones. The material sequenced was peripheral blood. The receptors stem from a woman in her 50s with acute or convalescent COVID-19.

This clone showed up just a few times. This chain joins TRBV5-5 and TRBJ1-2; TRBD1 aligns across 8 bases. The CDR3 sequence is 15 residues long. J was trimmed by 6 bases and V by 0 bases; bases with no gene match: 7. Germline CDR1 and CDR2: SGHKS and YYEKEE (reference sequence). CDR3 DNA: TGTGCCAGCAGCTTGGGGACAGGGAACCTTAATGGCTACACCTTC. Translation: CASSLGTGNLNGYTF.

This chain links TRBV29-1 with TRBJ2-7, with D unclear. V was pared by 7 bases and J by 0 bases, with 10 bases between. The CDR3 has 12 residues. The germline V gene encodes CDR1 SQVTM and CDR2 ANQGSEA. CDR3 nucleotide sequence: TGCAGCGCCTTGACAAGCTCCTACGAGCAGTACTTC. It translates to CSALTSSYEQYF.

J is TRBJ2-1 and V is TRBV20-1; 10 positions agree with TRBD2. Looked up from germline, CDR1 is DFQATT and CDR2 is SNEGSKA (reference sequence). CDR3 length equals 14 residues. V lost 3 bases, J lost 3 bases, and 2 bases stayed unmatched. CDR3 nucleotide sequence: TGCAGTGCTAGTGGACTAGCGGACTACAATGAGCAGTTCTTC. Residues: CSASGLADYNEQFF.

Only a few counts were recorded for this clone. V and J are TRBV19 and TRBJ1-2; unclear D gene. Looked up from germline, CDR1 is LNHDA and CDR2 is SQIVND (reference sequence). The CDR3 consists of 16 residues. Deletions cut 4 bases from V and 3 bases from J, with 18 bases between. CDR3 nucleotides: TGTGCCAGTAGTACCCGCCCGACCTGGAGAGACTATGGCTACACCTTC. Its protein product is CASSTRPTWRDYGYTF. The full variable domain, in which reference TRBV19 and TRBJ1-2 provide the parts outside the CDR3, is DGGITQSPKYLFRKEGQNVTLSCEQNLNHDAMYWYRQDPGQGLRLIYYSQIVNDFQKGDIAEGYSVSREKKESFPLTVTSAQKNPTAFYLCASSTRPTWRDYGYTFGSGTRLTVV.

The CDR3 nucleotides read TGTGCCAGCAGACCCGAATGGACTTACACTGAAGCTTTCTTT. This gives the protein CASRPEWTYTEAFF. The genes are TRBV6-5 and TRBJ1-1; the D is unclear. CDR1 and CDR2 (germline): MNHEY, SVGAGI. The ends were cut back, 6 bases at V and 3 bases at J, with 14 bases in the middle. The CDR3 sequence is 14 residues long.

The gene calls are TRBV29-1 and TRBJ2-3, with D hard to call. From germline, CDR1 is SQVTM and CDR2 ANQGSEA. Trimming pared 6 bases from V and 0 bases from J, leaving 16 bases between. The CDR3 extends over 15 amino acids. The CDR3 loop is CSVLLPRSSTDTQYF. The CDR3 DNA reads as TGCAGCGTCCTTCTCCCGCGCTCTAGCACAGATACGCAGTATTTT.

The rearrangement uses TRBV27 and TRBJ1-4; perhaps TRBD1 as D (6 bases). CDR1 MNHEY and CDR2 SMNVEV come from the germline V gene (reference sequence). This CDR3 contains 14 residues. Trimming pared 6 bases from V and 5 bases from J, leaving 13 bases between. This chain's CDR3 is CASSRRGGNEKLFF. CDR3 DNA sequence: TGTGCCAGCAGCCGACGGGGGGGCAATGAAAAACTGTTTTTT.

The chain is built from TRBV15 and TRBJ1-6, with D possibly matching TRBD1 (6 bases). Germline lookup yields CDR1 LNHNV and CDR2 YYDKDF (reference sequence). V lost 5 bases and J 6 bases, leaving 11 bases between the germline ends. CDR3 length: 14 amino acids. The CDR3 region is CATSGGQSNSPLHF. The CDR3 DNA reads TGTGCCACCAGCGGTGGACAGAGTAATTCACCCCTCCACTTT.

J is TRBJ2-3 and V is TRBV6-1; D is possibly TRBD2 (5 bases). Germline V gene lookup returns CDR1 MNHNS and CDR2 SASEGT. Trimming cost V 2 bases and J 1 base, with 10 bases left between them. The CDR3 totals 15 residues. This CDR3 reads CASSESSGRTDTQYF. In nucleotides, the CDR3 is TGTGCCAGCAGTGAAAGCAGCGGACGCACAGATACGCAGTATTTT.

Here the CDR3 reads CASSPRLNTGELFF. CDR3 nucleotide sequence: TGTGCCAGCTCACCACGACTGAACACCGGGGAGCTGTTTTTT. The chain has TRBV18 and TRBJ2-2; no clear D gene. CDR1 is KGHSH and CDR2 is LQKENI in the germline V gene. Trimming removed 1 base at V and 1 base at J, with 4 bases between. The CDR3 runs to 14 residues.